These 22 T cell receptor beta chains were all obtained from the same sample, sequenced in a study of response to subunit inactivated influenza vaccine. Using its own MiXCR run on the RT-PCR reads, TCRdb lists one record per CDR3 protein. The repertoire consists of more than 150,000 distinct CDR3 sequences, with around 8.8% occurring once and the leading ten covering about a tenth. The sequences come from non-naive T cells sorted from PBMCs, collected on the day of vaccination. These receptors all come from a man aged 50-59 years who received an inactivated influenza vaccine.

There are a few counts of this clonotype. This sequence joins TRBV28 and TRBJ1-1; D possibly corresponds to TRBD1 (5 bases). V was shortened by 1 base and J by 4 bases, with 10 bases between the two germline ends. Germline V lookup: CDR1 MDHEN, CDR2 SYDVKM. The CDR3 is 14 residues long. The DNA of the CDR3 is TGTGCCAGCAGTTTATATGGCGGGACCACTGAAGCTTTCTTT. Protein product: CASSLYGGTTEAFF.

This clonotype was seen a handful of times. The V and J genes are TRBV15 and TRBJ2-7, with 8 bases matching TRBD1. Germline V gene data show CDR1 as LNHNV and CDR2 as YYDKDF (reference sequence). This CDR3 has 16 amino acids. Losses at the gene ends were 0 bases for V and 0 bases for J; bases not matched to a gene: 4. This CDR3 is CATSRDLGQGSYEQYF. The CDR3 DNA reads TGTGCCACCAGCAGAGACCTAGGACAGGGCTCCTACGAGCAGTACTTC.

This clonotype was seen many times. This chain links TRBV28 with TRBJ2-1; TRBD1 or TRBD2 may be the D gene (5 bases each). Trimming cost V 10 bases and J 9 bases, with 16 bases left between them. This CDR3 spans 12 amino acids. CDR1 and CDR2 (germline): MDHEN, SYDVKM. The CDR3 loop is CATGTHVPEQFF. In DNA form, the CDR3 reads TGTGCCACCGGGACCCACGTCCCTGAGCAGTTCTTC.

This clonotype occurred many times. This chain joins TRBV7-9 and TRBJ1-1; D ambiguous. The CDR3 is made up of 13 amino acids. Germline values: CDR1 SEHNR, CDR2 FQNEAQ (reference sequence). V lost 3 bases and J 5 bases, leaving 10 bases between the germline ends. The CDR3 DNA is TGTGCCAGCAGCTTGGAGGGAACGACTGAAGCTTTCTTT. Protein sequence: CASSLEGTTEAFF.

This clonotype appeared a few times. This chain connects TRBV7-2 to TRBJ2-7; a weak D match, TRBD1 (6 bases). With 6 bases removed from V and 4 bases from J, the gap between germline ends came to 16 bases. The CDR3 spans 14 residues. Germline V gives CDR1 SGHTA, CDR2 FQGNSA. The CDR3 nucleotides read TGTGCCAGCAGAAGACAGGCGACGGGGTACGAGCAGTACTTC. Translation: CASRRQATGYEQYF. The full variable domain, completed using reference TRBV7-2 and TRBJ2-7, is GAGVSQSPSNKVTEKGKDVELRCDPISGHTALYWYRQSLGQGLEFLIYFQGNSAPDKSGLPSDRFSAERTGGSVSTLTIQRTQQEDSAVYLCASRRQATGYEQYFGPGTRLTVT.

This clonotype was seen repeatedly, ten times or more. The chain links TRBV12-3 or TRBV12-4 to TRBJ2-6; D not certain. V was clipped by 10 bases and J by 4 bases, with 8 bases between them. The CDR3 totals 12 residues. CDR3 sequence reads: CANGAGANVLTF. The DNA of the CDR3 is TGTGCCAATGGAGCCGGGGCCAACGTCCTGACTTTC.

For this clonotype: This may come from a read error, since a much larger clone is one base off. The chain has TRBV20-1 and TRBJ1-1; no firm D call. The CDR3 extends over 11 amino acids. The germline V gene encodes CDR1 DFQATT and CDR2 SNEGSKA (reference sequence). CDR3 loop: CSAELNSEAFF. The CDR3, as DNA: TGCAGTGCTGAGTTGAACTCTGAAGCTTTCTTT.

CDR3 residues: CASSQDSSGIGKQYF. The CDR3 coding sequence is TGCGCCAGCAGCCAAGATAGTTCGGGAATTGGAAAGCAGTACTTC. This chain links TRBV4-1 with TRBJ2-7; a weak D match, TRBD2 (5 bases). Between the trimmed V and J ends, which lost 0 bases and 8 bases, there was a span of 17 bases. The CDR3 covers 15 residues. From germline, CDR1 is MGHRA and CDR2 YSYEKL.

This clonotype appeared many times. J is TRBJ2-2 and V is TRBV19, with TRBD1 as a possible D gene (5 bases). CDR1 is LNHDA and CDR2 is SQIVND in the germline V gene (reference sequence). This CDR3 has 13 amino acids. V dropped 4 bases and J dropped 7 bases, with 10 bases sitting between them. The CDR3 DNA sequence: TGTGCCAGTAGTACAGGGATCTACGGGGAGCTGTTTTTT. Translated, it gives CASSTGIYGELFF.

This clonotype has a count of ten or more. The J gene is TRBJ1-1, the V gene TRBV6-1; 10 nucleotides align to TRBD1. The V and J ends lost 5 bases and 4 bases, in that order; junction bases with no gene match: 1. CDR1 and CDR2 from the germline V gene are MNHNS and SASEGT. The CDR3 runs 13 residues. The CDR3 bases are TGTGCCAGCAGTCGGGACAGGGGCACTGAAGCTTTCTTT. Translated: CASSRDRGTEAFF.

In this sample, this clonotype turned up a few times. The chain employs TRBV27 and TRBJ2-3; D gene ambiguous. V gave up 6 bases and J gave up 0 bases, with 16 bases separating them. The CDR3 has 16 residues. The V gene's germline CDR1 is MNHEY and CDR2 SMNVEV (reference sequence). DNA of the CDR3: TGTGCCAGCAGCCACGCCCGGGCCGCAAGCACAGATACGCAGTATTTT. Protein: CASSHARAASTDTQYF.

In this sample, this clonotype turned up many times. This rearrangement joins TRBV12-3 or TRBV12-4 to TRBJ2-7; either TRBD1 or TRBD2 may supply D (5 bases each). CDR3 size: 15 residues. V lost 3 bases and J lost 0, with 12 bases in between. CDR3 DNA: TGTGCCAGCAGTTTCCGGGACGTCTACTCCTACGAGCAGTACTTC. This encodes CASSFRDVYSYEQYF.

This clonotype was seen many times. The V gene is TRBV12-3 or TRBV12-4, the J gene TRBJ2-1; the match to TRBD2 covers 12 bases. This CDR3 comprises 15 residues. V trimming: 6 bases; J trimming: 4 bases; junction bases outside the gene matches: 4. The CDR3 DNA follows: TGTGCCAGCAGACTGCTAGCGGGGGGGTACAATGAGCAGTTCTTC. It encodes CASRLLAGGYNEQFF.

There are a few counts of this clonotype. This chain uses TRBV2 with TRBJ2-2; D unclear. The CDR3 runs 12 residues. Per germline, CDR1 SNHLY and CDR2 FYNNEI. V was trimmed by 7 bases and J by 3 bases, leaving 6 bases between them. DNA for the CDR3: TGTGCCAGCAAGTCTTACACCGGGGAGCTGTTTTTT. Translating gives CASKSYTGELFF.

This clonotype was found many times. The chain joins TRBV7-2 to TRBJ1-3; D call uncertain. Deletions cut 0 bases from V and 4 bases from J, with 4 bases between. The CDR3 spans 13 residues. Germline CDR1 and CDR2: SGHTA and FQGNSA. As DNA, the CDR3 is TGTGCCAGCAGCTTAGCGACAGGAAACACCATATATTTT. It specifies CASSLATGNTIYF.

This clonotype was observed at least ten times. This chain links TRBV2 with TRBJ2-5, with 7 bases identical to TRBD1. The V and J ends lost 7 bases and 0 bases, in that order; junction bases with no gene match: 5. Germline V CDR1 and CDR2: SNHLY, FYNNEI. The CDR3 loop spans 14 amino acids. CDR3 sequence (DNA): TGTGCCAGCAATCGGGACAGCTACCAAGAGACCCAGTACTTC. Translating it yields CASNRDSYQETQYF.

This clonotype has a count of ten or more. The J gene is TRBJ1-4, the V gene TRBV7-3; D is undetermined. The V gene lost 0 bases and the J gene lost 8 bases, with 7 bases spanning the gap. Germline values: CDR1 SGHTA, CDR2 FQGTGA. The CDR3 has 13 amino acids. The CDR3 DNA reads as TGTGCCAGCAGCTTAACTTATAAGGAAAAACTGTTTTTT. Translated, it gives CASSLTYKEKLFF.

The rearrangement links TRBV6-5 to TRBJ1-1; D might be TRBD1 (6 bases). The V gene's germline CDR1 is MNHEY and CDR2 SVGAGI. The CDR3 totals 13 residues. V was trimmed by 2 bases and J by 4 bases, leaving 8 bases between them. The DNA of the CDR3 is TGTGCCAGCAGTTACGTCAGGGGCACTGAAGCTTTCTTT. Amino acids: CASSYVRGTEAFF.

The table lists this clonotype with many counts. The V call is TRBV6-2 or TRBV6-3, the J call TRBJ1-5; D gene ambiguous. Germline-derived CDR1 and CDR2 are MNHEY and SVGEGT. The CDR3 is 14 amino acids. V lost 6 bases to trimming and J lost 2 bases, with 11 bases between them. The CDR3, as DNA: TGTGCCAGCAGGCGGGAGTCGGGCAATCAGCCCCAGCATTTT. As protein: CASRRESGNQPQHF.

This clonotype showed up just a few times. The chain is built from TRBV7-3 and TRBJ2-3; 11 bases fit TRBD2. V lost 2 bases, J lost 4 bases, and 17 bases stayed unmatched. The CDR3 sequence is 20 residues long. Per germline, CDR1 SGHTA and CDR2 FQGTGA. CDR3 DNA sequence: TGTGCCAGCAGCTTACGGGGGGGACTAGCGGCTTACGGGGACCCAGATACGCAGTATTTT. Translation gives CASSLRGGLAAYGDPDTQYF.

This clonotype was picked up a small number of times. The V gene is TRBV5-1, the J gene TRBJ2-5; possibly TRBD1 for D (5 bases). Between the trimmed V and J ends, which lost 2 bases and 1 base, there was a span of 6 bases. Germline CDR1 is SGHRS and CDR2 is YFSETQ. The CDR3 is 13 amino acids. CDR3 nucleotide sequence: TGCGCCAGCAGCTTTCAGGGCCAAGAGACCCAGTACTTC. Amino acid sequence: CASSFQGQETQYF.

This clonotype was observed at least ten times. In DNA, the CDR3 is TGTGCCAGCAGCGAGGGGGGATATGGCTACACCTTC. Amino acids: CASSEGGYGYTF. This sequence joins TRBV9 and TRBJ1-2; TRBD1 might be the D (6 bases). The CDR3 length is 12 residues. V was pared by 3 bases and J by 5 bases, with 8 bases between. Germline V lookup: CDR1 SGDLS, CDR2 YYNGEE.